A single sample gave rise to the 17 T cell receptor beta chains below, sequenced in a study of CD8 T cells in ankylosing spondylitis (dated by TCRdb to 2015 to 2018). Library method: 5' RACE. Data came from an Illumina HiSeq 2500. The public reads were reprocessed in TCRdb via fastp at Q25 and MiXCR, keeping in-frame beta chains. Rows with one shared CDR3 protein collapse into an entry with the most common genes and DNA. Here the sample has 200,000 to 250,000 distinct CDR3 sequences; approximately 7.6% occur a single time. Roughly 5% of the sample belongs to the ten largest clones. The sample comprised blood, either unsorted or a sorted T cell fraction (not recorded which). The receptors come from a female donor with ankylosing spondylitis or in good health (not recorded which).

This clonotype has ten or more counts. In DNA form, the CDR3 reads TGCAGTGCTAGTGAGGGGACCTATAATTCACCCCTCCACTTT. It is translated as CSASEGTYNSPLHF. The J gene is TRBJ1-6, the V gene TRBV20-1; weak D call: TRBD1 (5 bases). V was cut by 3 bases and J by 2 bases, with 8 bases left in between. Germline loops: CDR1 DFQATT, CDR2 SNEGSKA (reference sequence). The CDR3 covers 14 residues.

Many counts were recorded for this clonotype. The chain has TRBV7-2 and TRBJ2-7; D is perhaps TRBD2 (5 bases). Germline V gene data show CDR1 as SGHTA and CDR2 as FQGNSA. Trimming removed 0 bases from V and 6 bases from J, with 15 bases in between. The CDR3 loop spans 15 amino acids. CDR3 amino acids: CASSLAGAAPIEQYF. Written as DNA, the CDR3 is TGTGCCAGCAGCTTAGCGGGAGCGGCTCCTATCGAGCAGTACTTC. The complete variable domain, with remaining parts taken from reference TRBV7-2 and TRBJ2-7, reads GAGVSQSPSNKVTEKGKDVELRCDPISGHTALYWYRQSLGQGLEFLIYFQGNSAPDKSGLPSDRFSAERTGGSVSTLTIQRTQQEDSAVYLCASSLAGAAPIEQYFGPGTRLTVT.

This clonotype appeared many times. The rearrangement uses TRBV9 and TRBJ1-1, with TRBD1 matching 9 bases. CDR1 SGDLS and CDR2 YYNGEE come from the germline V gene. V lost 0 bases and J lost 4; bases outside the gene matches: 7. CDR3 length equals 16 residues. The CDR3 protein is CASSVGGQGRSTEAFF. Here the CDR3 DNA reads TGTGCCAGCAGCGTAGGAGGACAGGGGAGAAGCACTGAAGCTTTCTTT.

To note about this clonotype: This may arise from a read error, as a much more abundant clone is one base away. The chain has TRBV20-1 and TRBJ2-1; 8 positions agree with TRBD2. The CDR3 runs to 14 residues. Looked up from germline, CDR1 is DFQATT and CDR2 is SNEGSKA (reference sequence). CDR3 protein: CSAKGAGVGNAQFF. The CDR3 DNA is TGCAGTGCTAAGGGAGCGGGAGTAGGCAATGCGCAGTTCTTC.

This clonotype was found many times. The rearrangement uses TRBV5-5 and TRBJ2-2; D is perhaps TRBD2 (5 bases). With 3 bases removed from V and 3 bases from J, the gap between germline ends came to 12 bases. This CDR3 region has 15 residues. Germline lookup yields CDR1 SGHKS and CDR2 YYEKEE (reference sequence). CDR3 bases: TGTGCCAGCAGCTCCTTCGGGGTTGACACCGGGGAGCTGTTTTTT. This codes for CASSSFGVDTGELFF. The full variable domain, its missing parts supplied by reference TRBV5-5 and TRBJ2-2, is DAGVTQSPTHLIKTRGQQVTLRCSPISGHKSVSWYQQVLGQGPQFIFQYYEKEERGRGNFPDRFSARQFPNYSSELNVNALLLGDSALYLCASSSFGVDTGELFFGEGSRLTVL.

This clonotype appeared many times. The chain links TRBV20-1 to TRBJ1-4; D not certain. CDR1 and CDR2 from the germline V gene are DFQATT and SNEGSKA (reference sequence). V was pared by 3 bases and J by 5 bases, with 4 bases between. This CDR3 has 11 residues. Here the CDR3 reads CSASQNEKLFF. Written as DNA, the CDR3 is TGCAGTGCTAGCCAGAATGAAAAACTGTTTTTT.

As concerns this clonotype: This may come from a read error, since a much larger clone is one base off. The chain links TRBV2 to TRBJ1-5; D uncertain. The CDR3 is 15 residues long. Germline CDR1 reads SNHLY; CDR2 reads FYNNEI. CDR3 in DNA: TGTGCCAGCAGTGTCGGAGTGGCGGGGAATCAGTCCCAGCATTTT. Residues: CASSVGVAGNQSQHF.

This clonotype came up many times. This sequence joins TRBV5-1 and TRBJ2-7, with 12 bases identical to TRBD2. Germline-derived CDR1 and CDR2 are SGHRS and YFSETQ. The trim removed 4 bases at V and 3 bases at J, leaving 5 bases unmatched. The CDR3 is made up of 15 amino acids. The CDR3 DNA is TGCGCCAGCAGCCCCGGACTAGCGGGACTCTACGAGCAGTACTTC. The encoded protein is CASSPGLAGLYEQYF.

This clonotype has a count of ten or more. V is TRBV6-5 and J is TRBJ2-2, with 12 bases that match TRBD2. Trimming removed 6 bases from V and 6 bases from J; junction bases left unmatched: 11. The CDR3 runs to 17 residues. Germline-derived CDR1 and CDR2 are MNHEY and SVGAGI. The CDR3 loop reads CASSSQLASGRAGELFF. The CDR3 nucleotides read TGTGCCAGCAGCTCTCAGTTGGCTAGCGGGAGGGCCGGGGAGCTGTTTTTT.

This clonotype was seen at least ten times. V usage is TRBV5-8 and J usage is TRBJ1-1, with a weak D call TRBD1 (5 bases). The CDR3 sequence is 14 residues long. CDR1 is SGHTS, CDR2 YDEGEE, per germline. V lost 2 bases and J 3 bases, leaving 11 bases between the germline ends. The CDR3 nucleotides are TGTGCCAGCAGCTTCCGGGACTTTGACACTGAAGCTTTCTTT. Residues: CASSFRDFDTEAFF.

Of note for this clonotype: It may be a read error: a sequence one base away is much more abundant. The chain is built from TRBV7-3 and TRBJ1-1; D remains unclear. This CDR3 has 15 amino acids. V lost 1 base and J 3 bases, leaving 12 bases between the germline ends. Germline values: CDR1 SGHTA, CDR2 FQGTGA. In DNA, the CDR3 is TGTGCCAGCAGCTTAATCCCCGCGGTAGACACTGAAGCTTTCTTT. This codes for CASSLIPAVDTEAFF.

This clonotype was seen ten or more times. This chain uses TRBV6-5 with TRBJ1-6, with 7 bases aligning to TRBD1. Germline V lookup: CDR1 MNHEY, CDR2 SVGAGI. This CDR3 spans 18 amino acids. Trimming at V came to 2 bases and at J to 5 bases, leaving 12 bases not matched to a gene. The CDR3 spells CASSYAGQPYADNSPLHF. The CDR3 DNA reads TGTGCCAGCAGTTACGCGGGACAGCCCTATGCAGATAATTCACCCCTCCACTTT.

On this clonotype itself: This sequence may be a read error, since a much larger clone differs from it by one base. This rearrangement joins TRBV18 to TRBJ1-2; D uncertain. Germline values: CDR1 KGHSH, CDR2 LQKENI. Deletions cut 3 bases from V and 4 bases from J, with 12 bases between. The CDR3 runs to 14 residues. CDR3 amino acids: CASSPSEKGYGYTF. DNA of the CDR3: TGTGCCAGCTCACCCTCAGAGAAAGGCTATGGCTACACCTTC.

The chain carries TRBV29-1 and TRBJ2-2, with TRBD1 identical over 7 bases. Trimming cost V 5 bases and J 0 bases; bases outside gene matches: 3. From germline, CDR1 is SQVTM and CDR2 ANQGSEA. This CDR3 has 14 residues. This CDR3 reads CSVPGQTNTGELFF. The CDR3 DNA reads TGCAGCGTTCCGGGACAGACGAACACCGGGGAGCTGTTTTTT.

The CDR3 protein is CAISESEQTNEKLFF. In DNA, the CDR3 is TGTGCCATCAGTGAGTCGGAACAGACAAATGAAAAACTGTTTTTT. This rearrangement joins TRBV10-3 to TRBJ1-4, with no clear D. CDR3 length equals 15 residues. Trimming removed 0 bases from V and 5 bases from J, with 10 bases in between. Germline values: CDR1 ENHRY, CDR2 SYGVKD.

This clonotype has at least ten counts. The chain combines TRBV3-1 with TRBJ2-7; no firm D call. V shed 5 bases and J shed 5 bases, with 7 bases lying between them. The CDR3 has 11 residues. Germline CDR1 reads LGHDT; CDR2 reads YNNKEL (reference sequence). The CDR3, as DNA: TGTGCCAGCAGCTCTCATGACGAGCAGTACTTC. This encodes CASSSHDEQYF.

This clonotype appeared many times. The chain combines TRBV20-1 with TRBJ2-6, with D maybe TRBD2 (5 bases). The CDR3 consists of 13 residues. Germline loops: CDR1 DFQATT, CDR2 SNEGSKA (reference sequence). V lost 4 bases, J lost 3 bases, and 7 bases lay in between. The DNA for the CDR3 is TGCAGTGCTATGGCGGGTGGGGCCAACGTCCTGACTTTC. Amino acids: CSAMAGGANVLTF.